This T cell receptor beta chain originates from a study of blood T cell repertoires in COVID-19. Study at large: From T cells, B-cell-depleted T cells, or PBMCs came the material, which was cDNA or gDNA.

This study enrolled people aged about 18 to 100 from about two dozen US geographic areas. The assay was immunoSEQ multiplex PCR, and TCRdb's table has in-frame clones only and misses some. The sample consists of about 200,000 clones, roughly four fifths of them appearing once. CDR3 length equals 12 residues. Germline-derived CDR1 and CDR2 are LNHDA and SQIVND (reference sequence). Trimming shortened V by 6 bases and J by 4 bases, and 9 bases separated the two germline ends. The sequencing sample was made of PBMCs or T cells enriched from blood (not recorded which). The TCR originated in a man aged 40-55 years who had recovered from COVID-19. This chain joins TRBV19 and TRBJ1-2; D remains unclear. The CDR3, as DNA: TGTGCCAGTAGCCGCCTCGGCTATGGCTACACCTTC. This codes for CASSRLGYGYTF.